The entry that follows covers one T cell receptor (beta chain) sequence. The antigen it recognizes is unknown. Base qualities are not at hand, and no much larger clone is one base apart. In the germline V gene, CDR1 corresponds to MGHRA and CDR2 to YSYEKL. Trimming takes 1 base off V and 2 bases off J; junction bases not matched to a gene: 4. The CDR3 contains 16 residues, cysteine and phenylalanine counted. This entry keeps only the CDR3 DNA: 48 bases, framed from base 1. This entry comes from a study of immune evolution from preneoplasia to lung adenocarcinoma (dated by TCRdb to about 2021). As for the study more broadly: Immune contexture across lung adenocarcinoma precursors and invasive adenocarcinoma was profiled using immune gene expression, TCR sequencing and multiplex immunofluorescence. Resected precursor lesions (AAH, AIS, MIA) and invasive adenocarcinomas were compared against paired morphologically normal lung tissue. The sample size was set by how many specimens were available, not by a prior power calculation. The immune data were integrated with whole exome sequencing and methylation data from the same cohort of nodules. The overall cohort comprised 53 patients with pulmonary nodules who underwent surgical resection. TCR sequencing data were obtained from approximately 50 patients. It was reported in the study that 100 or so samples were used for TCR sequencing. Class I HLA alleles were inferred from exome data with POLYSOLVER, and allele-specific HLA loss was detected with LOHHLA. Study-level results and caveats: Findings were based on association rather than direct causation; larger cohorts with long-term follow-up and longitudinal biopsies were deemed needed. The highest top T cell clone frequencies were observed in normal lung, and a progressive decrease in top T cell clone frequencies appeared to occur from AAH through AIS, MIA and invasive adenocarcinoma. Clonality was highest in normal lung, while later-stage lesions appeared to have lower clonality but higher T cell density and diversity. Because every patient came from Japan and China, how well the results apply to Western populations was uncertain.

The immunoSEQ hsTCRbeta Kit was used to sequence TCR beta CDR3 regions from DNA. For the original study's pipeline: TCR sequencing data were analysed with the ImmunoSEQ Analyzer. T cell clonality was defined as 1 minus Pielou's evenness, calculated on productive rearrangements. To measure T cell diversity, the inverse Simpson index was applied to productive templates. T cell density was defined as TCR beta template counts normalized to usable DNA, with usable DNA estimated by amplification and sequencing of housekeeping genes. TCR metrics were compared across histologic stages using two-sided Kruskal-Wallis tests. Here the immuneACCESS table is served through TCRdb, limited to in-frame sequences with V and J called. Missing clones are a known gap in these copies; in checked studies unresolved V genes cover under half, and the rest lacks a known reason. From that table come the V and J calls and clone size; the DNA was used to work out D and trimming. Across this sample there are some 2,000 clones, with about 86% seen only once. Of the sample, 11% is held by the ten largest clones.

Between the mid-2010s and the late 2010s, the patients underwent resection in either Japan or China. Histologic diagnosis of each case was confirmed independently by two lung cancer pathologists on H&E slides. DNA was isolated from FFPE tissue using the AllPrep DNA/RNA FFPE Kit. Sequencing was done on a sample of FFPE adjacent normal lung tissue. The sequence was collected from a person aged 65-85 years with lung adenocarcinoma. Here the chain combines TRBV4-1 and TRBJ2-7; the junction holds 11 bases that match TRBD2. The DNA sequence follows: TGCGCCAGCAGCCAAGCCGGGACTAGCGGCCCCTACGAGCAGTACTTC. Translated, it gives CASSQAGTSGPYEQYF.